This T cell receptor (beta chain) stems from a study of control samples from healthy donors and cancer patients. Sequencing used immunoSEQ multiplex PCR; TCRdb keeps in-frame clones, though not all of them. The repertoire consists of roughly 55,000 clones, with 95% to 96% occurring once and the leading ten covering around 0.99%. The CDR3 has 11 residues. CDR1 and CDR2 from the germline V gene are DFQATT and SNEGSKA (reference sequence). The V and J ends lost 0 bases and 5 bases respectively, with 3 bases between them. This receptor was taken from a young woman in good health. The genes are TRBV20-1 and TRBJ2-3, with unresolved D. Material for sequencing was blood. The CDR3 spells CSAREKDTQYF. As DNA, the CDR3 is TGCAGTGCTAGAGAGAAAGATACGCAGTATTTT.